This section outlines one T cell receptor (beta chain) sequence together with its context. Data came from immunoSEQ multiplex PCR; TCRdb stores just in-frame clones and leaves some out. Of tens of thousands of clones in the sample, approximately 81% were seen once. The sample comes from a study of OX40 agonist ivuxolimab in advanced cancers. The source was CD4+ or CD8+ T cells sorted from blood, collected in a trial of the OX40 agonist ivuxolimab. The receptor comes from an adult with an advanced solid tumor such as melanoma, head and neck, liver or kidney cancer.

The CDR3: CASRGSTGPTDTQYF. The DNA for the CDR3 is TGTGCCAGCAGGGGGAGCACTGGCCCCACAGATACGCAGTATTTT. The chain uses TRBV6-1 and TRBJ2-3; D might be TRBD2 (5 bases). V was clipped by 6 bases and J by 2 bases, with 15 bases between them. CDR3 length equals 15 residues. Germline CDR1 and CDR2: MNHNS and SASEGT.